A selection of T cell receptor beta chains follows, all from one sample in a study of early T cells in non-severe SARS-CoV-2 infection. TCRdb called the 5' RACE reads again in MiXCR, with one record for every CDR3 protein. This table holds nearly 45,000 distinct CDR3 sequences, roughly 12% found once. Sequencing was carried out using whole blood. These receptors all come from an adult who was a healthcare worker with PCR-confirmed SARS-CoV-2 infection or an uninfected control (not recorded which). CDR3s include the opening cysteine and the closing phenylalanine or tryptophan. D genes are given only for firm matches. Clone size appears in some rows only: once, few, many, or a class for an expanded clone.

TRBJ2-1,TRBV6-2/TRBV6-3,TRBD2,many,TGTGCCAGCACCAACACCGGGACTAGCGGGAGTGAGCAGTTCTTC,CASTNTGTSGSEQFF
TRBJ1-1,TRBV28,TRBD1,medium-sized,TGTGCCAGCAGTTCCTTTCGGACAGGCGCGAACACTGAAGCTTTCTTT,CASSSFRTGANTEAFF
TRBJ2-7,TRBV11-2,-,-,TGTGCCAGCAGCTTATCGCAGGGGACCGAGCAGTACTTC,CASSLSQGTEQYF
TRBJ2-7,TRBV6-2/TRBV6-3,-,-,TGTGCCAGCAGGTCAGGGGGGGTTACGTCCTACGAGCAGTACTTC,CASRSGGVTSYEQYF
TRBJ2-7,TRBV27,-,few,TGTGCCAGCAGCGAGGAGATCTCTAAATCCGAGCAGTACTTC,CASSEEISKSEQYF
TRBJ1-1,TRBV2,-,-,TGTGCCAGCAGTGAAAGGGGCCGAGAAGCTTTCTTT,CASSERGREAFF
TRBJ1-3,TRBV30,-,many,TGTGCCTGGAAAGCCGCTGGAAACACCATATATTTT,CAWKAAGNTIYF
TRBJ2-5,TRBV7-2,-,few,TGTGCCAGCAGCTCGAACGGTCTAGCGCAAGAGACCCAGTACTTC,CASSSNGLAQETQYF
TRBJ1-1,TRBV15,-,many,TGTGCCACCAGCAACCAAGGCGGGTGGACTGAAGCTTTCTTT,CATSNQGGWTEAFF
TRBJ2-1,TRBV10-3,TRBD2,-,TGTGCCGTCCTGGGAGGGACTAGCGGGGTTAGCTCCTACAATGAGCAGTTCTTC,CAVLGGTSGVSSYNEQFF
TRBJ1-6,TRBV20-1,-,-,TGCAGTGCTCCCCGGACACCCATGTTATATAATTCACCCCTCCACTTT,CSAPRTPMLYNSPLHF
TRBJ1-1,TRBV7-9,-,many,TGTGCCAGCAGCTTACTCGAGGGATGGGCTGAAGCTTTCTTT,CASSLLEGWAEAFF
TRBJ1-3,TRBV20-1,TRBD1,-,TGCAGTGCTGTCCGGGACAGGGGGTTCTCTTTCTCTGGAAACACCATATATTTT,CSAVRDRGFSFSGNTIYF
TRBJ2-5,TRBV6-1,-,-,TGTGCCAGCTCCTTTGGCGGTCAAGAGACCCAGTACTTC,CASSFGGQETQYF
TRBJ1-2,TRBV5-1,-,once,TGCGCCAGCAGCCAACCTGGAGGGGCGCTCGTCTATGGCTACACCTTC,CASSQPGGALVYGYTF
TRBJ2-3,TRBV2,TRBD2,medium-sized,TGTGCCAGCACCCGAAGCGGGAGGAGCGCAGATACGCAGTATTTT,CASTRSGRSADTQYF
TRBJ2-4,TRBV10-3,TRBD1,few,TGTGCCATCAGTGAGCCGGGACAGGGTAAAGTCGGTGGCATTCAGTACTTC,CAISEPGQGKVGGIQYF
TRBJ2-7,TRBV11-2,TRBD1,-,TGTGCCAGCAGCTTAGAGGCAGGGGGTCGCTACGAGGAGTACTTC,CASSLEAGGRYEEYF
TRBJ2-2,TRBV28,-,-,TGTGCCACCACGGGCGACACCGGGGAGCTGTTTTTT,CATTGDTGELFF
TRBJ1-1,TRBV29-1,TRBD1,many,TGCAGCGTTGACAGGGGGCTGAACACTGAAGCTTTCTTT,CSVDRGLNTEAFF
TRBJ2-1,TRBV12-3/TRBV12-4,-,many,TGTGCCAGCAGTCCAGACAGCGGGCCCAATGAGCAGTTCTTC,CASSPDSGPNEQFF
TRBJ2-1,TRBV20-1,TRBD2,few,TGCAGTGCTAGGCGGGATAGCGGGAGCGGGGAGCAGTTCTTC,CSARRDSGSGEQFF
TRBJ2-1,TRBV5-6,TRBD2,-,TGTGCCAGCAGCACGGGACTAAGTGACAATGAGCAGTTCTTC,CASSTGLSDNEQFF
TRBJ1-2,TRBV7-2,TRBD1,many,TGTGCCAGCAGCCCTGGGACAGGGCCTCACTATGGCTACACCTTC,CASSPGTGPHYGYTF
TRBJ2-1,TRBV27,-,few,TGTGCCAGCAGCCCCACAAACGCGGTACGCTCCTACAATGAGCAGTTCTTC,CASSPTNAVRSYNEQFF
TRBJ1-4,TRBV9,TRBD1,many,TGTGCCAGCAGCCGGGGACAGGGAGGTGAAAAACTGTTTTTT,CASSRGQGGEKLFF
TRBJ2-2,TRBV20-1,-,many,TGCAGTGCTAGAGATGTAGCGCAGGGCACCGGGGAGCTGTTTTTT,CSARDVAQGTGELFF
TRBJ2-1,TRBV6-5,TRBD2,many,TGTGCCAGCAGTGAATCTAGCGGGAGGAACAATGAGCAGTTCTTC,CASSESSGRNNEQFF
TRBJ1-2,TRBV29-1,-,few,TGCAGCGATATGAGGAACTATGGCTACACCTTC,CSDMRNYGYTF
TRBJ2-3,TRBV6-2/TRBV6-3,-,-,TGTGCCAGCAGCGACCGACACGGAGGTGGCACAGATACGCAGTATTTT,CASSDRHGGGTDTQYF
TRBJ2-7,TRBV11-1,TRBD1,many,TGTGCCAGCAGCCCGAACAGGGGGCAGTACGAGCAGTACTTC,CASSPNRGQYEQYF
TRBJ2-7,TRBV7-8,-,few,TGTGCCAGCAGCCCCCAGGGTGGCGGCTACGAGCAGTACTTC,CASSPQGGGYEQYF
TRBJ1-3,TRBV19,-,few,TGTGCCAGTAGCCACCAGGGTGGCTCTGGAAACACCATATATTTT,CASSHQGGSGNTIYF
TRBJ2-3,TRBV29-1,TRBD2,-,TGCAGCGGCCGGACTAGGGGAGATACGCAGTATTTT,CSGRTRGDTQYF
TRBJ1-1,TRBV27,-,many,TGTGCCAGCAGTTTATACCGGAACACTGAAGCTTTCTTT,CASSLYRNTEAFF
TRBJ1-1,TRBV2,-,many,TGTGCCAGCAGTTATAGACAGGTGACCGCTGAAGCTTTCTTT,CASSYRQVTAEAFF
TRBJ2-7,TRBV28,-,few,TGTGCCAGCAGTTTGCTTCGTCCCTACGAGCAGTACTTC,CASSLLRPYEQYF
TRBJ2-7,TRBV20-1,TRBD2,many,TGCAGTGCTAGGGCTAGCGGGAGAGGGGCGTGGGAGCAGTACTTC,CSARASGRGAWEQYF
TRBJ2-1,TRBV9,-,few,TGTGCCAGCAGCCCCCGATTTGGGAGGCCCTACAATGAGCAGTTCTTC,CASSPRFGRPYNEQFF
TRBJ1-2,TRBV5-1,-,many,TGCGCCAGCAGCCCCCGGCGGGGGGACGGCTACACCTTC,CASSPRRGDGYTF
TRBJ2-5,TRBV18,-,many,TGTGCCACCTACGCGGGTAATCAAGAGACCCAGTACTTC,CATYAGNQETQYF
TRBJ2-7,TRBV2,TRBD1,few,TGTGCCAGCACCCGAGGGGGACAGGACCTCTCCTACGAGCAGTACTTC,CASTRGGQDLSYEQYF
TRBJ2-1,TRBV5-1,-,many,TGCGCCAGCAGCTTGATCGGGGCGGGTGAGCAGTTCTTC,CASSLIGAGEQFF
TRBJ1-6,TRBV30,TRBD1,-,TGTGCCTGGAGTGGGGGACAGGGGTGGAATTCACCCCTCCACTTT,CAWSGGQGWNSPLHF
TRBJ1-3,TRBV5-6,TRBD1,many,TGTGCCAGCAGCTCGCCAGGACAGGGGAGTGGAAACACCATATATTTT,CASSSPGQGSGNTIYF
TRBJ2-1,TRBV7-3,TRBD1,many,TGTGCCAGCAGCCATACCGGGACAGAACCCTACAATGAGCAGTTCTTC,CASSHTGTEPYNEQFF
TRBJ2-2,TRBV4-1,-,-,TGCGCCAGCAGCCAAGATAGCACCGGGGAGCTGTTTTTT,CASSQDSTGELFF
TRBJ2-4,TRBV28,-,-,TGTGCCAGCAGTCATCACAGGGGAGGTGCCAAAAACATTCAGTACTTC,CASSHHRGGAKNIQYF
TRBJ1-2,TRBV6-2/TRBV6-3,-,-,TGTGCCAGCAGTTATATGAGAAGCTATGGCTACACCTTC,CASSYMRSYGYTF
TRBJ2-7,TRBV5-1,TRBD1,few,TGCGCCAGCAGCAAACACCGGGACAGCAACTACGAGCAGTACTTC,CASSKHRDSNYEQYF
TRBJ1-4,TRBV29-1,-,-,TGCAGCGTCGGGGGACCTAATGAAAAACTGTTTTTT,CSVGGPNEKLFF
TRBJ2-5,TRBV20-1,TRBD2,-,TGCAGTGCCCCCGACTGGCGGGAGGGAAGACAAGAGACCCAGTACTTC,CSAPDWREGRQETQYF
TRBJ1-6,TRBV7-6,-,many,TGTGCCAGCAGCTTATACGGAAGCTCTCCAAATTCACCCCTCCACTTT,CASSLYGSSPNSPLHF
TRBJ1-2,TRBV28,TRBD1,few,TGTGCCAGCAGTTTAGTGGGGACAGGGAGACTCAACTATGGCTACACCTTC,CASSLVGTGRLNYGYTF
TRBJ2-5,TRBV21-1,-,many,TGTGCCAGCAGCGGCCTGACAGTTCGATCTGAGACCCAGTACTTC,CASSGLTVRSETQYF
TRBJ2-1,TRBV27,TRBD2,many,TGTGCCAGCAGGGGACTAGCAGGGGGGAATGAGCAGTTCTTC,CASRGLAGGNEQFF
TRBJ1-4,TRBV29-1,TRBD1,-,TGCAGCGTCACCGGGACAGGCCAACTTGGGAATAATGAAAAACTGTTTTTT,CSVTGTGQLGNNEKLFF